This TCR beta chain was obtained from a study of T cell clones after liver transplantation. Libraries were prepared by immunoSEQ multiplex PCR; TCRdb keeps only in-frame clonotypes and omits some of them. The data show approximately 6,400 clones, nearly 80% seen once. Turning to this clone: Antigen: not known.

The study, taken as a whole, reports: Compared with third party-reactive sequences, donor-reactive ones declined more, independent of withdrawal success.

Trimming cost V 6 bases and J 0 bases, with 10 bases left between them. Per the germline V gene, CDR1 is MDHEN and CDR2 is SYDVKM. The length of the CDR3 is 14 residues. This receptor was identified in a human patient who received a liver transplant. Some T cells may possibly be graft donor cells. Sequenced material: CD8+ T cells from blood, taken 45 to 46 months after liver transplant. This chain connects TRBV28 to TRBJ2-3; possibly TRBD2 for D (6 bases). Here the CDR3 reads CASRLRGSTDTQYF. CDR3 sequence (DNA): TGTGCCAGCAGACTTCGGGGGAGCACAGATACGCAGTATTTT.